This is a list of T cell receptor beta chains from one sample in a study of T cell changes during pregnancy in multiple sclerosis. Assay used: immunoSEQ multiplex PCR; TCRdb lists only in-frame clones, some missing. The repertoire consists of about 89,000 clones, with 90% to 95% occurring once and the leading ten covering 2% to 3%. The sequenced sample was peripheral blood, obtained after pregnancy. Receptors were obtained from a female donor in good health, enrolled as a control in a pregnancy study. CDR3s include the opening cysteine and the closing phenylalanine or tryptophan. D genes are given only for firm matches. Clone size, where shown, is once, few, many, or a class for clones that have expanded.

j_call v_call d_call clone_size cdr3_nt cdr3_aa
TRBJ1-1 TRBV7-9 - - TGTGCCAGCAGGGCCCGGGATCGGCCAGGAGCTTTCTTT CASRARDRPGAFF
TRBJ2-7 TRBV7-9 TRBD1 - TGTGCCAGCAGCCCGGGACAGTCCTACGAGCAGTACTTC CASSPGQSYEQYF
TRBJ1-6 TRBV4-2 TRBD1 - TGTGCCAGCAGCCCCGAGTCAGGACAGGGGAGCTCACCCCTCCACTTT CASSPESGQGSSPLHF
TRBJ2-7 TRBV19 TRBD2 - TGTGCCAGTAGTATGGTGGTAGCGGGACGTTACGAGCAGTACTTC CASSMVVAGRYEQYF
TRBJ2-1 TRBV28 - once TGTGCCAGCAGTTTAGGTGCGGGATATTATGAGCAGTTCTTC CASSLGAGYYEQFF
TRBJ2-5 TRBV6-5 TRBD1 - TGTGCCAGCAACCGACAGGGGGCCCAAGAGACCCAGTACTTC CASNRQGAQETQYF
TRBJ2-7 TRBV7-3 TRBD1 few TGTGCCAGCAGCCCGGGGCAGGGGGCAGTGGGTGAGCAGTACTTC CASSPGQGAVGEQYF
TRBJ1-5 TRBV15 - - TGTGCCACCAGTAAGAGGATGGGGCTTAGCAATCAGCCCCAGCATTTT CATSKRMGLSNQPQHF
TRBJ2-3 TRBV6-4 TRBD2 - TGTGCCAGCAGTCTAGGGGAGGGCGGCCCCGATACGCAGTATTTT CASSLGEGGPDTQYF
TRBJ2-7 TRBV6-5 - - TGTGCCAGCAGTTACTCCTCGGGGTCCGCCTACGAGCAGTGCTTC CASSYSSGSAYEQCF
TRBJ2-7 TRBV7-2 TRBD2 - TGTGCCAGCAGCCAAGCTAGCGGGACGGCCTACGAGCAGTACTTC CASSQASGTAYEQYF
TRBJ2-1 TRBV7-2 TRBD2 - TGTGCCAGCAGCTTAAGTCTCGCGGGAGGCTCGCAGGGGGAGCAGTTCTTC CASSLSLAGGSQGEQFF
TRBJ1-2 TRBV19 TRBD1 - TGTGCCAGTAGTATAGAAGGGGGCGCAAGTTATGGCTACACCTTC CASSIEGGASYGYTF
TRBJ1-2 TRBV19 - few TGTGCCAGTAGTCCACGAACCGGGACAATAAGCGACGGCTACACCTTC CASSPRTGTISDGYTF
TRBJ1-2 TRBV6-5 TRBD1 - TGTGCCAGCAGCCGACCTCGACAGGGTAGTGGCTACACCTTC CASSRPRQGSGYTF
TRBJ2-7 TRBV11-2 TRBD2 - TGTGCCAGCAGCTCCGTACTAGCGGGAGTGACATACGAGCAGTACTTC CASSSVLAGVTYEQYF
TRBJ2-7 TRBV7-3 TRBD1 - TGTGCCAGCACCCCCCCCGGGACAGACTACGAGCAGTACTTC CASTPPGTDYEQYF
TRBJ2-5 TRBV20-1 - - TGCAGTGCGTACCAGCAAGAGACCCAGTACTTC CSAYQQETQYF
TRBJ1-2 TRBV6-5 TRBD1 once TGTGCCAGCAGTTACACCTCGCGACAGGGGGCATTTGGCTACACCTTC CASSYTSRQGAFGYTF
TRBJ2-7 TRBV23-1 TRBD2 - TGCGCCAGCAGCCCCCCCCGACTAGCGGGACCAAACGAGCAGTACTTC CASSPPRLAGPNEQYF
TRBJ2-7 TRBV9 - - TGTGCCAGCAGCGTGGGAGCGGTCTCCTACGAGCAGTACTTC CASSVGAVSYEQYF
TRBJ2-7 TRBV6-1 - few TGTGCCACCACCGGGAAAGAGGAGATACCCTACGAGCAGTACTTC CATTGKEEIPYEQYF
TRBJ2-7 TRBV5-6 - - TGTGCCAGCAGCTTTGGGCTAGCGTCGGATGAGCAGTACTTC CASSFGLASDEQYF
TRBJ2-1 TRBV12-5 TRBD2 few TGTGCTAGTGGTTTGGGAGTACTAGCGGGCGCCTACAATGAGCAGTTCTTC CASGLGVLAGAYNEQFF
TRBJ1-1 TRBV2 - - TGTGCCAGCAGTCTCAGGGCCCCTGAAGCTTTCTTT CASSLRAPEAFF
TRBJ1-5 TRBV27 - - TGTGCCAGCAGTTCGGCGGGGGCGCAGGGCAATCAGCCCCAGCATTTT CASSSAGAQGNQPQHF
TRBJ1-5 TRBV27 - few TGTGCCAGCAGTTTATGGGCAGGGCAGCCCCAGCATTTT CASSLWAGQPQHF